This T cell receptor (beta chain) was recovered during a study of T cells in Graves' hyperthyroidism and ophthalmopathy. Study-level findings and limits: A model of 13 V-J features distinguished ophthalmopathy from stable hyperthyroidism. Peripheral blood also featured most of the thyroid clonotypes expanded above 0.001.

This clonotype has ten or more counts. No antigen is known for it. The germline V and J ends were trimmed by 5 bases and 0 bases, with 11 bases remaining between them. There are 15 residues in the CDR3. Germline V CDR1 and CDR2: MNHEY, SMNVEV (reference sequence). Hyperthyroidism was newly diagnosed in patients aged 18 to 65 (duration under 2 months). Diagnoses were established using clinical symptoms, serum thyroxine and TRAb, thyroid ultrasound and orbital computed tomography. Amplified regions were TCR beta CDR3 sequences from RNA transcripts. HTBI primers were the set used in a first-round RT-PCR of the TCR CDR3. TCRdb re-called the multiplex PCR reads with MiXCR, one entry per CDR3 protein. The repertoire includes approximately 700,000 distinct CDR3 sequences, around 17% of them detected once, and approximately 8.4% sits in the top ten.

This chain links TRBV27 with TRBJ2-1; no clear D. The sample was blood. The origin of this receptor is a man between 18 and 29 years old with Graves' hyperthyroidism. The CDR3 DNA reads TGTGCCAGCAGTCCGAGGACGAGCTCCTACAATGAGCAGTTCTTC. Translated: CASSPRTSSYNEQFF.